Listed below are T cell receptor beta chains from one sample, sequenced in a study of human T cells and chemical hapten exposure. Using its own MiXCR run on the RACE reads, TCRdb lists one record per CDR3 protein. Of over 150,000 distinct CDR3 sequences in the sample, roughly 25% were seen once. Sequences were derived from whole blood, sampled in connection with sensitization to the hapten diphenylcyclopropenone (DPC). These receptors all come from a woman between 18 and 29 years old with alopecia areata. Some clones in this sample may be carry-over from other donors' samples. Both conserved end residues are part of each CDR3. D genes are given only for firm matches. Not all rows give a size; the values are once, few, many and, for expanded clones, a class.

v_call,clone_size,j_call,d_call,cdr3_nt,cdr3_aa
TRBV4-3,few,TRBJ1-3,.,TGCGCCAGCAGCCAAGTCAGGCCAAGAACTTCCAGCTCTGGAAACACCATATATTTT,CASSQVRPRTSSSGNTIYF
TRBV29-1,.,TRBJ2-2,.,TGCAGCATATATTCAGGGGTGAACACCGGGGAGCTGTTTTTT,CSIYSGVNTGELFF
TRBV6-5,.,TRBJ1-1,.,TGTGCCAGCGGGGACACTGAAGCTTTCTTT,CASGDTEAFF
TRBV5-1,.,TRBJ2-2,TRBD2,TGCGCCAGCAGCCGAAGCGGGGGGGCCCTTGGAACCGGGGAGCTGTTTTTT,CASSRSGGALGTGELFF
TRBV20-1,.,TRBJ2-1,.,TGCAGTCGACGGGGGTGGGACAATGAGCAGTTCTTC,CSRRGWDNEQFF
TRBV12-3/TRBV12-4,.,TRBJ2-1,.,TGTGCCAGCAGTTTAGGTCTAGGCGCCTACAATGAGCAGTTCTTC,CASSLGLGAYNEQFF
TRBV20-1,.,TRBJ1-6,.,TGCAGTGCCCCTAAACAGGCGGAGCTCTATAATTCACCCCTCCACTTT,CSAPKQAELYNSPLHF
TRBV6-5,few,TRBJ2-7,TRBD2,TGTGCCAGCAGTTACTCGAGCCCCCTAGCGGGAGGGCCGACCGAGCAGTACTTC,CASSYSSPLAGGPTEQYF
TRBV7-7,.,TRBJ2-2,TRBD2,TGTGCCAGCAGTATAACTAGCGGGGCAACCGGGGAGCTGTTTTTT,CASSITSGATGELFF
TRBV20-1,many,TRBJ2-3,TRBD2,TGCAGTGCTAGCCTCGCTAGCGGGATCACAGATACGCAGTATTTT,CSASLASGITDTQYF
TRBV5-1,.,TRBJ2-3,TRBD1,TGCGCCAGCAGCTTTGGACAGGGAGATACGCAGTATTTT,CASSFGQGDTQYF
TRBV27,.,TRBJ2-2,TRBD2,TGTGCCAGCAGTTTGCGGGAGGGTCCCCCCGGGGAGCTGTTTTTT,CASSLREGPPGELFF
TRBV4-2,.,TRBJ2-1,.,TGTGCCAGCAGCCAAGACCTTTACAATGAGCAGTTCTTC,CASSQDLYNEQFF
TRBV29-1,few,TRBJ2-3,TRBD2,TGCAGCGTTACCGGGACTAGTCCGTCGGATACGCAGTATTTT,CSVTGTSPSDTQYF
TRBV10-3,.,TRBJ2-5,.,TGTGCCATCAGTGACTCTTATCAAGAGACCCAGTACTTC,CAISDSYQETQYF
TRBV7-2,few,TRBJ1-5,TRBD1,TGTGCCAGCAGCAGGACAGGGTTTGGCAATCAGCCCCAGCATTTT,CASSRTGFGNQPQHF
TRBV3-1,.,TRBJ2-2,.,TGTGCCAGCAGCCAGACGGGGGCCGGGGAGCTGTTTTTT,CASSQTGAGELFF
TRBV5-1,.,TRBJ1-4,TRBD1,TGCGCCAGCAGCTTGGAGGGACAGGGGAATGAAAAACTGTTTTTT,CASSLEGQGNEKLFF